Presented here are 4 T cell receptor beta chains from one specimen sequenced in a study of shared clonotypes between healthy human individuals. TCRdb's copy holds only in-frame clones and misses some; the assay was immunoSEQ multiplex PCR. The table lists a few million clones, around 90% of them singletons, with roughly 0.14% in the top ten. Material for sequencing was naive CD4+ T cells sorted from blood. Subset reported: CD45RA+ positively selected. These receptors all stem from a man between 18 and 35 years old in good health.

Concerning this clone: The sample has other DNA sequences that encode this CDR3 too. CDR3 protein: CASSLTETQYF. Here the CDR3 DNA reads TGTGCCAGCAGCTTAACTGAGACCCAGTACTTC. The chain couples TRBV7-2 to TRBJ2-5; D unresolved. CDR1 SGHTA and CDR2 FQGNSA come from the germline V gene. The V gene lost 2 bases and the J gene lost 5 bases, with 3 bases spanning the gap. The CDR3 is made up of 11 amino acids.

The chain carries TRBV10-3 and TRBJ1-1, with unresolved D. Trimming removed 2 bases from V and 1 base from J, with 8 bases in between. Germline CDR1 is ENHRY and CDR2 is SYGVKD. This CDR3 comprises 14 residues. This CDR3 is CAISEGSRNTEAFF. In DNA, the CDR3 is TGTGCCATCAGTGAGGGGAGTAGGAACACTGAAGCTTTCTTT.

J is TRBJ1-6 and V is TRBV5-1; 7 bases are shared with TRBD1. The CDR3 length is 15 residues. The V gene's germline CDR1 is SGHRS and CDR2 YFSETQ. Losses at the gene ends were 0 bases for V and 12 bases for J; bases not matched to a gene: 9. CDR3 nucleotides: TGCGCCAGCAGCTTGGACTCGGACAGGCTACGACCCCTCCACTTT. It yields the protein CASSLDSDRLRPLHF.

This chain links TRBV29-1 with TRBJ1-1, with 7 bases fitting TRBD1. This CDR3 region has 13 residues. CDR1 and CDR2 (germline): SQVTM, ANQGSEA. The ends lost 5 bases at V and 5 bases at J; junction bases unmatched: 8. CDR3 DNA sequence: TGCAGCGTTCGGAATAAACAGGGGACTGAAGCTTTCTTT. Its protein is CSVRNKQGTEAFF.